This is a list of T cell receptor beta chains from one sample in a study of CD8+ T cells in alopecia areata. The method was immunoSEQ multiplex PCR; TCRdb's version includes in-frame clones alone and lacks a portion of them. There are 130,000 to 150,000 clones in the sample; approximately 85% occur only once, and 20% to 30% lies in the top ten. The sample in question was CD8+ T cells sorted from blood, obtained at week 4, from a patient treated with tofacitinib. The source of these receptors is a human donor with alopecia areata. CDR3s include the opening cysteine and the closing phenylalanine or tryptophan. Each record gives: J gene, V gene, CDR3 protein.

j_gene: TRBJ1-5
v_gene: TRBV7-8
CDR3aa: CASSSGGTLRGNQPQHF

j_gene: TRBJ2-7
v_gene: TRBV7-9
CDR3aa: CASSPTGYEQYF

j_gene: TRBJ2-5
v_gene: TRBV5-6
CDR3aa: CASSLLESGGQFQETQYF

j_gene: TRBJ2-1
v_gene: TRBV7-9
CDR3aa: CASSLDNEQFF

j_gene: TRBJ1-5
v_gene: TRBV27
CDR3aa: CASSLGTDQPQHF

j_gene: TRBJ2-7
v_gene: TRBV7-9
CDR3aa: CASSLTGAGYEQYF

j_gene: TRBJ2-2
v_gene: TRBV13
CDR3aa: CASSLWLAGNTGELFF

j_gene: TRBJ2-7
v_gene: TRBV6-1
CDR3aa: CASTSTVLSYEQYF

j_gene: TRBJ1-1
v_gene: TRBV4-2
CDR3aa: CASSLDTEAFF

j_gene: TRBJ1-2
v_gene: TRBV13
CDR3aa: CASSSGTDGGYTF

j_gene: TRBJ2-1
v_gene: TRBV7-9
CDR3aa: CASSLLLAGGHNEQFF

j_gene: TRBJ2-2
v_gene: TRBV7-9
CDR3aa: CASSLVADTGELFF

j_gene: TRBJ1-1
v_gene: TRBV5-6
CDR3aa: CASSSLRGEAFF

j_gene: TRBJ2-5
v_gene: TRBV15
CDR3aa: CATSREGREETQYF

j_gene: TRBJ2-5
v_gene: TRBV7-2
CDR3aa: CASSPPKGQETQYF

j_gene: TRBJ1-1
v_gene: TRBV19
CDR3aa: CASSPWMGTEAFF

j_gene: TRBJ2-2
v_gene: TRBV7-8
CDR3aa: CASSFTGGIGTGELFF

j_gene: TRBJ2-7
v_gene: TRBV4-1
CDR3aa: CASSQEGGRDYEQYF

j_gene: TRBJ2-6
v_gene: TRBV5-1
CDR3aa: CASSVAGASISSGANVLTF

j_gene: TRBJ1-5
v_gene: TRBV19
CDR3aa: CASSLGVRQELQPQHF

j_gene: TRBJ2-1
v_gene: TRBV19
CDR3aa: CASSDRDRRTYNEQFF

j_gene: TRBJ1-1
v_gene: TRBV5-4
CDR3aa: CASSSDRALTRNTEAFF

j_gene: TRBJ2-7
v_gene: TRBV6-5
CDR3aa: CASSYRGQVLYEQYF

j_gene: TRBJ2-5
v_gene: TRBV5-4
CDR3aa: CASSLLETQYF

j_gene: TRBJ2-5
v_gene: TRBV7-9
CDR3aa: CASSSDPLGTGNQETQYF

j_gene: TRBJ2-7
v_gene: TRBV7-9
CDR3aa: CASTQGVMWEQYF

j_gene: TRBJ2-2
v_gene: TRBV4-1
CDR3aa: CASSPRIGTGELFF

j_gene: TRBJ2-5
v_gene: TRBV2
CDR3aa: CASSEREETQYF

j_gene: TRBJ2-5
v_gene: TRBV5-6
CDR3aa: CASSLERRWETQYF

j_gene: TRBJ2-1
v_gene: TRBV18
CDR3aa: CASSPMASGYNEQFF

j_gene: TRBJ2-5
v_gene: TRBV7-9
CDR3aa: CASSLSFGGEQETQYF

j_gene: TRBJ2-1
v_gene: TRBV7-9
CDR3aa: CASSFFGHFPSYNEQFF

j_gene: TRBJ2-1
v_gene: TRBV5-1
CDR3aa: CASRTGGEDNEQFF

j_gene: .
v_gene: TRBV7-9
CDR3aa: CASSPSRAGNYEQYF

j_gene: TRBJ2-1
v_gene: TRBV29-1
CDR3aa: CIVGALGYNEQFF

j_gene: TRBJ1-2
v_gene: TRBV25-1
CDR3aa: CASSDPVGGHNGYTF

j_gene: TRBJ2-3
v_gene: TRBV4-3
CDR3aa: CASSHGLAGDGLYRDTQYF

j_gene: TRBJ2-7
v_gene: TRBV2
CDR3aa: CASSPAYEQYF

j_gene: TRBJ1-1
v_gene: TRBV30
CDR3aa: CAWSETPLTEAFF

j_gene: TRBJ2-2
v_gene: TRBV29-1
CDR3aa: CSVQGAGELFF

j_gene: TRBJ2-2
v_gene: TRBV10-3
CDR3aa: CAISVETENTRELFF

j_gene: TRBJ2-5
v_gene: TRBV2
CDR3aa: CASSGAGTETQYF

j_gene: TRBJ2-5
v_gene: TRBV13
CDR3aa: CASREGVQETQYF

j_gene: TRBJ2-7
v_gene: TRBV7-9
CDR3aa: CASSLSEGFYEQYF

j_gene: TRBJ2-1
v_gene: TRBV5-1
CDR3aa: CASLTGTSGADEQFF

j_gene: TRBJ2-3
v_gene: TRBV4-3
CDR3aa: CASSQDTAGGADTQYF

j_gene: TRBJ1-1
v_gene: TRBV18
CDR3aa: CASSSSGGNTEAFF

j_gene: TRBJ1-2
v_gene: TRBV10-3
CDR3aa: CAIINDLADYGYTF

j_gene: TRBJ2-1
v_gene: TRBV6-1
CDR3aa: CATSLDTLSYNEQFF

j_gene: TRBJ2-1
v_gene: TRBV29-1
CDR3aa: CSVEPDSYSYNEQFF

j_gene: TRBJ2-1
v_gene: TRBV19
CDR3aa: CATHAGVGGLGYNEQFF

j_gene: TRBJ2-3
v_gene: TRBV30
CDR3aa: CAWSVIQGPYTQYF

j_gene: TRBJ2-3
v_gene: TRBV10-3
CDR3aa: CAIRHGTSGEDTQYF

j_gene: TRBJ1-2
v_gene: TRBV5-6
CDR3aa: CASSPARGGILDYGYTF

j_gene: TRBJ2-3
v_gene: TRBV30
CDR3aa: CAWSSGTSGGTDTQYF

j_gene: TRBJ2-7
v_gene: TRBV5-6
CDR3aa: CASSLDTGSPRDEQYF

j_gene: TRBJ2-3
v_gene: TRBV4-3
CDR3aa: CASSLTTASTDTQYF

j_gene: TRBJ2-7
v_gene: TRBV6-5
CDR3aa: CASSYGWGQGSYEQYF

j_gene: TRBJ1-5
v_gene: TRBV4-1
CDR3aa: CASSPPGQGQPQHF

j_gene: TRBJ2-4
v_gene: TRBV4-3
CDR3aa: CASSQEWVQRGAQYF